This TCR beta chain derives from a study of blood T cells in healthy people across ages. Study-wide results and caveats: It was held that diversity estimates obtained from one million T cells represented underestimates. Any conclusive comparison of naive versus antigen-experienced cells was prevented by using unsorted PBMCs.

Per the germline V gene, CDR1 is SQVTM and CDR2 is ANQGSEA. V lost 6 bases, J lost 2 bases, and 6 bases stayed unmatched. CDR3 length equals 13 residues. The table lists this clonotype with a few counts. Antigen specificity is unknown. The second PCR ran roughly 7 to 11 cycles with a sample-barcoded 5' primer and J-beta primers. The template-switch adaptor was a 5' adaptor with 12 random nucleotides. It tagged each cDNA molecule. Each CDR3 protein is one row after TCRdb ran MiXCR on the 5' RACE reads. The repertoire includes about 1.8 million distinct CDR3 sequences, roughly 49% of them detected once, and about 2.1% sits in the top ten. Each sample gave at least 6 million isolated PBMCs.

This receptor was obtained from a woman aged 35 to 49 in good health. This sequence joins TRBV29-1 and TRBJ2-7; 8 bases align to TRBD1. The sequenced sample was blood. For the CDR3, the DNA is TGCAGCGTGGAGACAGGGGCCGCCTACGAGCAGTACTTC. Its translation is CSVETGAAYEQYF.